A selection of T cell receptor beta chains follows, all from one sample in a study of blood T cell repertoires in COVID-19. TCRdb keeps only in-frame clones here, not all; method: immunoSEQ multiplex PCR. The repertoire includes more than 300,000 clones, about 89% of them detected once, and 1.5% to 2.5% sits in the top ten. Sequenced material: PBMCs or T cells enriched from blood (not recorded which). The receptors were gathered from a man between 35 and 55 years old in a cohort exposed to, infected with or recovered from COVID-19 (not recorded which). Each CDR3 is given with its conserved first and last residue. The order of the fields is D gene, J gene, V gene, clone size, CDR3 protein, CDR3 DNA. D genes are given only for firm matches. The size entry is marked missing in some rows and otherwise reads once, few, many or a size class.

NA	TRBJ2-7	TRBV7-2	NA	CASSLVSSSYEQYF	TGTGCCAGCAGCTTAGTAAGTAGCAGTTACGAGCAGTACTTC
NA	TRBJ2-6	TRBV18	NA	CASSPGEGQANVLTF	TGTGCCAGCTCACCCGGGGAGGGACAGGCCAACGTCCTGACTTTC
TRBD1	TRBJ2-5	TRBV19	once	CASTDRGIETQYF	TGTGCCAGTACGGACAGGGGTATAGAGACCCAGTACTTC
NA	TRBJ2-2	TRBV18	NA	CASSPNGLTRELFF	TGTGCCAGCTCCCCCAACGGGTTGACCAGGGAGCTGTTTTTT
TRBD1	TRBJ2-4	TRBV10-3	NA	CAISESWGQASFLAKNIQYF	TGTGCCATCAGTGAGTCGTGGGGACAGGCGAGCTTTCTAGCCAAAAACATTCAGTACTTC
NA	TRBJ2-7	TRBV6-2/TRBV6-3	NA	CASSIGAGEQYF	TGTGCCAGCAGCATTGGGGCCGGGGAGCAGTACTTC
NA	TRBJ1-1	TRBV11-2	NA	CASSLQRGGHTEAFF	TGTGCCAGCAGCTTACAGCGCGGGGGTCACACTGAAGCTTTCTTT
TRBD2	TRBJ2-3	TRBV6-5	NA	CASSREARTDTQYF	TGTGCCAGCTCCCGGGAGGCGCGCACAGATACGCAGTATTTT
NA	TRBJ2-3	TRBV14	NA	CASSQDEGGPDTQYF	TGTGCCAGCAGCCAAGATGAGGGCGGGCCAGATACGCAGTATTTT
TRBD2	TRBJ2-7	TRBV6-1	NA	CASSLRTRDYEQYF	TGTGCCAGCAGTCTGCGGACTAGGGATTACGAGCAGTACTTC
TRBD1	TRBJ2-7	TRBV7-9	NA	CASSNRDRDYEQYF	TGTGCCAGCAGCAACAGGGACAGGGACTACGAGCAGTACTTC
TRBD1	TRBJ2-3	TRBV10-2	once	CASRAGTGGMDTQYF	TGCGCCAGCAGGGCCGGGACAGGGGGCATGGATACGCAGTATTTT
TRBD2	TRBJ2-7	TRBV7-2	NA	CASSFQSGSSYEQYF	TGTGCCAGCAGCTTTCAGAGCGGGAGCTCCTACGAGCAGTACTTC
TRBD1	TRBJ1-3	TRBV5-1	NA	CASSRDSSQGNTIYF	TGCGCCAGCAGCCGGGACAGTTCCCAGGGAAACACCATATATTTT
NA	TRBJ2-2	TRBV6-6	NA	CASSATAGAAGELFF	TGTGCCAGCAGTGCGACTGCGGGGGCGGCCGGGGAGCTGTTTTTT
NA	TRBJ1-5	TRBV7-2	NA	CASSLVAGGEQPQHF	TGTGCCAGCAGCCTAGTGGCAGGAGGGGAACAGCCCCAGCATTTT
NA	TRBJ1-1	TRBV14	few	CASSQSGNTEAFF	TGTGCCAGCAGCCAGAGCGGGAACACTGAAGCTTTCTTT
TRBD1	TRBJ2-7	TRBV5-1	NA	CASSTSGQTYEQYF	TGCGCCAGCAGCACCTCGGGACAGACCTACGAGCAGTACTTC
TRBD2	TRBJ2-7	TRBV10-3	NA	CAISESPQRERSYEQYF	TGTGCCATCAGTGAGTCCCCTCAGCGGGAGAGGTCCTACGAGCAGTACTTC
TRBD1	TRBJ2-3	TRBV10-3	NA	CAISSPGQGGGAGSDTQYF	TGTGCCATCTCAAGTCCCGGACAGGGTGGAGGGGCGGGCTCAGATACGCAGTATTTT
TRBD1	TRBJ1-5	TRBV7-3	NA	CASSLTGTGNQPQHF	TGTGCCAGCAGCCTCACCGGGACAGGGAATCAGCCCCAGCATTTT
TRBD2	TRBJ2-3	TRBV11-2	NA	CASSLESGRVDTQYF	TGTGCCAGCAGCTTAGAATCCGGGAGGGTGGATACGCAGTATTTT
TRBD1	TRBJ1-1	TRBV25-1	NA	CASSGTGTVKVAFF	TGTGCCAGCAGTGGGACCGGGACAGTAAAAGTAGCTTTCTTT
TRBD1	TRBJ1-2	TRBV5-4	NA	CASSQDRGQGYTF	TGTGCCAGCAGCCAAGACAGGGGTCAAGGCTACACCTTC
NA	TRBJ2-7	TRBV5-1	NA	CASSPLTSYEQYF	TGCGCCAGCAGCCCGTTAACATCCTACGAGCAGTACTTC
TRBD1	TRBJ1-5	TRBV10-1	NA	CVSSDFVGQLKQPQHF	TGCGTCAGCAGTGATTTTGTGGGACAGTTAAAGCAGCCCCAGCATTTT
NA	TRBJ2-7	TRBV6-2/TRBV6-3	NA	CASSSLLAGQSSYEQYF	TGTGCCAGCAGTTCCCTGCTCGCGGGACAGAGCTCCTACGAGCAGTACTTC
NA	TRBJ2-2	TRBV10-1	NA	CASSGLLGPGELFF	TGCGCCAGCAGCGGACTATTAGGTCCCGGGGAGCTGTTTTTT
TRBD2	TRBJ2-5	TRBV5-1	NA	CASSLGPGLAGVREETQYF	TGCGCCAGCAGCTTGGGGCCGGGACTAGCGGGAGTTAGGGAAGAGACCCAGTACTTC
TRBD2	TRBJ2-3	TRBV2	NA	CATRLAGSTDTQYF	TGTGCCACCCGACTAGCGGGAAGCACAGATACGCAGTATTTT
TRBD2	TRBJ2-2	TRBV3-1/TRBV3-2	NA	CASSQGASGGNTGELFF	TGTGCCAGCAGCCAAGGTGCTAGCGGGGGGAACACCGGGGAGCTGTTTTTT
NA	TRBJ1-6	TRBV25-1	NA	CASSATGGRNSPLHF	TGTGCCAGCAGTGCCACCGGGGGGAGGAATTCACCCCTCCACTTT
NA	TRBJ2-3	TRBV15	once	CATSRAGKGDTQYF	TGTGCCACCAGCAGGGCAGGGAAAGGAGATACGCAGTATTTT
TRBD2	TRBJ2-7	TRBV19	NA	CASSWTSGSQYEQYF	TGTGCCAGTAGTTGGACTAGCGGGAGTCAGTACGAGCAGTACTTC
NA	TRBJ1-2	TRBV28	NA	CASRSYRGYTF	TGTGCCAGCAGATCTTATCGGGGCTACACCTTC
NA	TRBJ2-7	TRBV5-1	NA	CASSRGRPYEQYF	TGCGCCAGCAGCCGGGGGAGGCCCTACGAGCAGTACTTC
NA	TRBJ2-7	TRBV5-4	NA	CASSLSRVGESWEQYF	TGTGCCAGCAGCTTAAGTAGGGTAGGGGAAAGTTGGGAGCAGTACTTC
TRBD1	TRBJ1-2	TRBV19	NA	CASSRDRSYGYTF	TGTGCCAGTAGCCGGGACAGATCTTATGGCTACACCTTC
TRBD1	TRBJ1-5	TRBV19	NA	CASSPDRVGDQPQHF	TGTGCCAGTAGCCCGGACAGGGTGGGGGATCAGCCCCAGCATTTT
TRBD2	TRBJ2-1	TRBV30	NA	CAWSSASGKYNEQFF	TGTGCCTGGAGTTCGGCTAGCGGGAAGTACAATGAGCAGTTCTTC
TRBD2	TRBJ2-3	TRBV2	NA	CASSESGGSATDTQYF	TGTGCCAGCAGTGAAAGTGGCGGGAGTGCGACAGATACGCAGTATTTT
NA	TRBJ2-2	TRBV21-1	NA	CASSRGLAGGYAGELFF	TGTGCCAGTAGCAGGGGACTAGCGGGAGGGTACGCCGGGGAGCTGTTTTTT
TRBD2	TRBJ2-7	TRBV5-1	NA	CASSLQGGGRARYEQYF	TGCGCCAGCAGCCTACAAGGCGGCGGGAGGGCCCGCTACGAGCAGTACTTC
TRBD1	TRBJ1-3	TRBV9	NA	CASSVTGEENTIYF	TGTGCCAGCAGCGTGACAGGGGAAGAAAACACCATATATTTT
NA	TRBJ1-5	TRBV7-9	NA	CASSLGGPQPQHF	TGTGCCAGCAGCCTCGGGGGTCCTCAGCCCCAGCATTTT
TRBD1	TRBJ1-2	TRBV5-1	NA	CASSTGNYGYTF	TGCGCCAGCTCGACAGGGAACTATGGCTACACCTTC
NA	TRBJ2-4	TRBV9	NA	CASSVSQAKNIQYF	TGTGCCAGCAGCGTATCCCAGGCCAAAAACATTCAGTACTTC
TRBD1	TRBJ1-1	TRBV27	NA	CASSRGPNWNTEAFF	TGTGCCAGCAGCAGGGGGCCCAACTGGAACACTGAAGCTTTCTTT
NA	TRBJ1-1	TRBV28	NA	CASSLWTAGDTNTEAFF	TGTGCCAGCAGTTTATGGACAGCAGGGGACACGAACACTGAAGCTTTCTTT
TRBD1	TRBJ2-7	TRBV2	NA	CATSRPSSGDRASYEQYF	TGTGCCACCTCCAGACCTTCGTCGGGGGACAGGGCTTCCTACGAGCAGTACTTC
NA	TRBJ2-5	TRBV4-1	NA	CASSHPGEQETQYF	TGCGCCAGCAGCCACCCCGGGGAACAAGAGACCCAGTACTTC
TRBD2	TRBJ2-7	TRBV28	NA	CASISGGSIDEQYF	TGTGCCAGCATTTCCGGGGGGTCTATCGACGAGCAGTACTTC
TRBD2	TRBJ2-5	TRBV19	NA	CASSIGTGGETQYF	TGTGCCAGTAGTATAGGAACGGGAGGGGAGACCCAGTACTTC
TRBD1	TRBJ1-6	TRBV30	NA	CAWKQGATGSPLHF	TGTGCCTGGAAACAGGGGGCAACGGGTTCACCCCTCCACTTT
TRBD1	TRBJ1-6	TRBV5-5	NA	CASRPGTGNSPLHF	TGTGCCAGCAGACCCGGGACAGGGAATTCACCCCTCCACTTT
NA	TRBJ1-1	TRBV6-5	NA	CASSSRSEAFF	TGTGCCAGCAGTTCCAGGTCTGAAGCTTTCTTT